The table lists the clone carrying this T cell receptor (beta chain) with a count of one. The data were taken from a study of blood T cell repertoires in COVID-19. Sequencing was performed with immunoSEQ multiplex PCR; in TCRdb, only in-frame clones are kept and a portion is missing. The top ten hold around 2.7% of the sample, which has 150,000 to 200,000 clones, approximately 84% seen once. The germline V and J ends were trimmed by 4 bases and 10 bases, with 17 bases remaining between them. CDR3 size: 14 residues. Per the germline V gene, CDR1 is SGHRS and CDR2 is YFSETQ. This TCR derives from a woman of 80 years or more with COVID-19, enrolled during active disease. The rearrangement links TRBV5-1 to TRBJ1-4, with D unclear. Sequenced material: peripheral blood. The CDR3 is CASSDPGSTRKLFF. CDR3 nucleotide sequence: TGCGCCAGCAGCGATCCGGGATCGACGAGAAAACTGTTTTTT.